This T cell receptor (beta chain) was recovered during a study of blood T cell repertoires in COVID-19. Study-wide context: Sample material is recorded as cDNA or gDNA derived from T cells, B-cell-depleted T cells, or PBMCs.

Some clones are missing from TCRdb's copy, which holds only in-frame ones; the method was immunoSEQ multiplex PCR. The profile shows approximately 91,000 clones, about four fifths of them singletons. This clone was seen a few times. Trimming removed 5 bases at V and 4 bases at J, with 12 bases between. CDR3 size: 14 residues. Germline values: CDR1 LGHDT, CDR2 YNNKEL (reference sequence). This TCR was sampled from a human donor in a cohort sampled during active COVID-19. The chain combines TRBV3-1 (or the pseudogene TRBV3-2) with TRBJ2-1; D might be TRBD2 (6 bases). Input material: peripheral blood. CDR3 loop: CASSGDSRYNEQFF. Written as DNA, the CDR3 is TGTGCCAGCAGCGGGGACTCCCGATACAATGAGCAGTTCTTC.